This record covers a single T cell receptor (beta chain). The antigen is unknown. CDR1 and CDR2 (germline): DFQATT, SNEGSKA (reference sequence). CDR3 length: 11 residues. Following 10 days of culture, CD4+ T cells were isolated. Convalescent patients had PCR-confirmed SARS-CoV-2 infection between March and December 2020. Either the mRNA-1273 or the BNT162b2 vaccine was given to participants as two doses. This entry comes from a study of vaccination effects on CD4 cells after COVID-19. Study at large: With the ViraFEST assay, the study expanded antigen-specific CD4+ T cells using viral peptide pools, then sequenced them. A few convalescent patients were sampled early and late after vaccination. The median interval between the second dose and post-vaccine sampling was 72 days. Regarding the study as a whole: Spike-reactive clones in convalescents after vaccination were chiefly newly vaccine-induced.

The data were produced by immunoSEQ multiplex PCR, yet TCRdb's version contains in-frame clones alone and is incomplete. The sample lists 45,000 to 55,000 clones, 65% to 80% occurring once. The clonotype was recovered from a human donor who had a prior SARS-CoV-2 infection. Material: CD4+ T cells from PBMCs cultured without peptide, obtained after COVID-19 vaccination. The chain carries TRBV20-1 and TRBJ1-2, with D tentatively TRBD1 (5 bases). CDR3 bases: TGCAGCCCCCGCAGGGACTATGGCTACACCTTC. Translated: CSPRRDYGYTF.